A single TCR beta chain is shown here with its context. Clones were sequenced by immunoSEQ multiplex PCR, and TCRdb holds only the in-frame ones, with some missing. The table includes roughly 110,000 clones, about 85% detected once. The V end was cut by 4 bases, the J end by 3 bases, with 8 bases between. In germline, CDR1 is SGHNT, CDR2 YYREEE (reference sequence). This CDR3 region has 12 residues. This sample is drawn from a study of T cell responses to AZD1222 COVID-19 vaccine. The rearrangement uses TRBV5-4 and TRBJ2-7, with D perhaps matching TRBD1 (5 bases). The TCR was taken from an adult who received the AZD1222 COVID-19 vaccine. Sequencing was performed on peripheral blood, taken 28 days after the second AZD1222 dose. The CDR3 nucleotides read TGTGCCAGCAGCGCCGACAGCTACGAGCAGTACTTC. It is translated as CASSADSYEQYF.